This TCR beta chain was captured by sequencing in a study of patients and donors after allogeneic stem cell transplantation. Per germline, CDR1 SGHRS and CDR2 YFSETQ. Trimming cost V 2 bases and J 5 bases, with 25 bases left between them. The CDR3 loop spans 18 amino acids. From the RT-PCR reads, TCRdb called clonotypes with MiXCR, one entry per CDR3 protein. The sample lists around 200,000 distinct CDR3 sequences, roughly 38% occurring once. The chain has TRBV5-1 and TRBJ1-2; D is undetermined. The receptor was isolated from a human donor who was either an allogeneic HSCT recipient or a stem cell or donor lymphocyte infusion donor (not recorded which). It is not recorded whose cells these are; they may come from a transplant donor. Sequencing input: blood, either unsorted or a sorted T cell fraction (not recorded which). CDR3 sequence reads: CASSLNRDAPTSLYGYTF. CDR3 DNA sequence: TGCGCCAGCAGCTTAAACCGGGATGCTCCCACCTCTCTATATGGCTACACCTTC.